This TCR beta chain was sequenced in a study of vaccination and CD4 T cells after COVID-19. The study sequenced cultured CD4+ T cell DNA using the Oncomine TCR Beta short-read assay. TCRdb used MiXCR to reprocess the PCR reads, holding one entry per CDR3 protein. The sample lists about 18,000 distinct CDR3 sequences, about 42% occurring once. The treatment is: approximately nine-day PBMC culture with coronavirus spike peptide pools or control peptides (ViraFEST assay). Germline V lookup: CDR1 ENHRY, CDR2 SYGVKD. V was shortened by 6 bases and J by 2 bases, with 12 bases between the two germline ends. This CDR3 comprises 14 residues. This clonotype occurred a few times. Its specificity is not known.

The clonotype originates from a human donor who had recovered from COVID-19. V usage is TRBV10-3 and J usage is TRBJ2-3; D not certain. The specimen was CD4+ T cells from blood, cultured in vitro, collected before SARS-CoV-2 vaccination. The CDR3 region has the DNA TGTGCCATCAGGTTTGAGCGAGTCACAGATACGCAGTATTTT. Protein: CAIRFERVTDTQYF.